This entry concerns a single T cell receptor (beta chain). Its matching antigen is unknown. Unique molecular identifiers had been added to the TCR beta cDNA libraries. Using its own MiXCR run on the PCR reads, TCRdb lists one record per CDR3 protein. This sample yields about 190,000 distinct CDR3 sequences, of which over 25% are seen a single time; 3% to 3.5% belongs to the top ten. This record belongs to a study of post-analysis software for immune sequencing data. Study-wide background: The courses of disease that were included comprised relapsing-remitting, secondary progressive and progressive-relapsing multiple sclerosis. General study findings and limits: TRBV5-6, TRBV5-1 and TRBV20-1 were among a few TRBV segments more frequent in patients than controls.

Germline V lookup: CDR1 SGHRS, CDR2 YFSETQ. The CDR3 loop spans 16 amino acids. Trimming removed 0 bases from V and 3 bases from J, with 13 bases in between. Input material: blood. The genes are TRBV5-1 and TRBJ2-1; possibly TRBD1 or TRBD2 for D (6 bases each). The sequence derives from a girl between 2 and 17 years old with multiple sclerosis. For the CDR3, the DNA is TGCGCCAGCAGCTTGGCCGGAGGGGGGCTCTACAATGAGCAGTTCTTC. This sequence encodes CASSLAGGGLYNEQFF.